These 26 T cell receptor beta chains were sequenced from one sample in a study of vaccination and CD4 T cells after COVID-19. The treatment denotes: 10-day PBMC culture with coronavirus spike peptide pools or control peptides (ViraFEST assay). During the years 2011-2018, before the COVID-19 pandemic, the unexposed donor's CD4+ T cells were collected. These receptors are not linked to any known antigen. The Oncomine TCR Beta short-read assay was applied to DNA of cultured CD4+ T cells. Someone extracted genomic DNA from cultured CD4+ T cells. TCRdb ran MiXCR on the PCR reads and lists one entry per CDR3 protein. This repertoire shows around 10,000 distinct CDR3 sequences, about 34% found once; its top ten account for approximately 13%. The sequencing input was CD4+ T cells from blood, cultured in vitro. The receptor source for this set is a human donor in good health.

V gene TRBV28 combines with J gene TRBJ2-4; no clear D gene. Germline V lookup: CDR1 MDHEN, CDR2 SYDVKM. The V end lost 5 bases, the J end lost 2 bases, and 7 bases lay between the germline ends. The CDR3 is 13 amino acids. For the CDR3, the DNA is TGTGCCAGCAGTGACAAATCCAAAAACATTCAGTACTTC. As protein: CASSDKSKNIQYF.

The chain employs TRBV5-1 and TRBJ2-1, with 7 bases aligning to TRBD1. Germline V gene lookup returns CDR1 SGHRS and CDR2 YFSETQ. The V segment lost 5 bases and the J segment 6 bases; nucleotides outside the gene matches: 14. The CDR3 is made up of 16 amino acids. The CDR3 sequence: CASSPNRQGTGNEQFF. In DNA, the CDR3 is TGCGCCAGCAGTCCCAACCGACAGGGTACCGGCAATGAGCAGTTCTTC.

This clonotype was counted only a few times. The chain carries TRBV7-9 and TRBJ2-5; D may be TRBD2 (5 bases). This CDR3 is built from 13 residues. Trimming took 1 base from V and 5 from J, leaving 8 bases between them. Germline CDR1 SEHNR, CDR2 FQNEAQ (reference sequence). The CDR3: CASSLVGVETQYF. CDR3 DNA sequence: TGTGCCAGCAGCTTAGTCGGGGTGGAGACCCAGTACTTC.

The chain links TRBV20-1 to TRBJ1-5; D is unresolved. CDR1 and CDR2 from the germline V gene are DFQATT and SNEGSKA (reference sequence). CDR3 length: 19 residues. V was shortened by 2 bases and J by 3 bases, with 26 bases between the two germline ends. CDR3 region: CSARSLNDDTSFFNQPQHF. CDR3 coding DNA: TGCAGTGCTAGAAGTCTGAATGATGACACATCCTTCTTCAATCAGCCCCAGCATTTT.

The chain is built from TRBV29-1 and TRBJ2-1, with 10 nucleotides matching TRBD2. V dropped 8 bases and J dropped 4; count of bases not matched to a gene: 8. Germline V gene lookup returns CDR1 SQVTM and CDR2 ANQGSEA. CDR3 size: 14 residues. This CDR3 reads CSTEREGSYNEQFF. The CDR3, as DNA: TGCAGCACCGAGCGGGAGGGGTCTTACAATGAGCAGTTCTTC.

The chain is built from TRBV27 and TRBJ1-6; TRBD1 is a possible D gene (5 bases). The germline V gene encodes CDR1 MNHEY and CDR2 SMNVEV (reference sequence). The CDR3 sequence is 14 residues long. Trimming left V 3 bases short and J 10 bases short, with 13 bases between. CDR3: CASSFLTGYSPLHF. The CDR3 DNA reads TGTGCCAGCAGTTTTTTAACAGGTTACTCACCCCTCCACTTT.

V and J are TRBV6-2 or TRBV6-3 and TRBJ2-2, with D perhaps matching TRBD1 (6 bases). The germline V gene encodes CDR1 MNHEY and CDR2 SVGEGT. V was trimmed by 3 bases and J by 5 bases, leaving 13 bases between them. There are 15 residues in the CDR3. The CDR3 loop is CASSYVVRGTGELFF. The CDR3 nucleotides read TGTGCCAGCAGTTATGTGGTCAGGGGAACCGGGGAGCTGTTTTTT.

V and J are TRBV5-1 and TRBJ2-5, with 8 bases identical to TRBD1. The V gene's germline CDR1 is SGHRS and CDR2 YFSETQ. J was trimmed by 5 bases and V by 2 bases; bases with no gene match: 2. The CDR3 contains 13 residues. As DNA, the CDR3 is TGCGCCAGCAGCTTACAGGGGGAGGAGACCCAGTACTTC. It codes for CASSLQGEETQYF.

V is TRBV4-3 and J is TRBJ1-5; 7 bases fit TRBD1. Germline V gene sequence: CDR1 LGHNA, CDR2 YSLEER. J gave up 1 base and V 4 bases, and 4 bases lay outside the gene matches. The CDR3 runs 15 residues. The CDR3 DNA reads TGCGCCAGCAGCCCCGAACAGGGGAGCAATCAGCCCCAGCATTTT. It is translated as CASSPEQGSNQPQHF.

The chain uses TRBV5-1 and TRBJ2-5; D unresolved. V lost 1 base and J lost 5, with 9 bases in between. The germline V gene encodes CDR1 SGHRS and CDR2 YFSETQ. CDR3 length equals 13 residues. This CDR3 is CASSLSTIETQYF. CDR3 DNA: TGCGCCAGCAGCTTGTCAACCATCGAGACCCAGTACTTC.

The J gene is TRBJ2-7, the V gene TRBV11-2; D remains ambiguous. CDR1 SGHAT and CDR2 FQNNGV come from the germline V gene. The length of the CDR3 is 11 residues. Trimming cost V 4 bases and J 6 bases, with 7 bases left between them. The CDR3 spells CASSWYGEQYF. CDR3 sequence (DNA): TGTGCCAGCAGCTGGTACGGCGAGCAGTACTTC. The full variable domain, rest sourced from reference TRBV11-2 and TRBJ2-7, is EAGVAQSPRYKIIEKRQSVAFWCNPISGHATLYWYQQILGQGPKLLIQFQNNGVVDDSQLPKDRFSAERLKGVDSTLKIQPAKLEDSAVYLCASSWYGEQYFGPGTRLTVT.

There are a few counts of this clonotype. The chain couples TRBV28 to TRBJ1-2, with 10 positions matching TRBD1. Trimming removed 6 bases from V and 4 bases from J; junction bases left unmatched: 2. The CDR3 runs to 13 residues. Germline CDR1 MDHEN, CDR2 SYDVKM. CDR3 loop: CASRTGGLYGYTF. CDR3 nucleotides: TGTGCCAGCAGGACAGGGGGCCTCTATGGCTACACCTTC.

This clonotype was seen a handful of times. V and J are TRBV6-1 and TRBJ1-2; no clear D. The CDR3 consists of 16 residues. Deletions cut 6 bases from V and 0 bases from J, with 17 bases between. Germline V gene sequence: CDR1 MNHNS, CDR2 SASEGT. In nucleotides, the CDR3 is TGTGCCAGCAGCCGGCATCCGGCACCAGCTAACTATGGCTACACCTTC. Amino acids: CASSRHPAPANYGYTF.

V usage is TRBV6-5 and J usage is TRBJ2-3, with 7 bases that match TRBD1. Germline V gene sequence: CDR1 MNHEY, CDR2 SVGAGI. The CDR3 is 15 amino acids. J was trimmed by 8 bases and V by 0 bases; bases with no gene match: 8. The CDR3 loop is CASSYSKQGMSTQYF. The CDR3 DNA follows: TGTGCCAGCAGTTACTCGAAACAGGGGATGAGTACGCAGTATTTT.

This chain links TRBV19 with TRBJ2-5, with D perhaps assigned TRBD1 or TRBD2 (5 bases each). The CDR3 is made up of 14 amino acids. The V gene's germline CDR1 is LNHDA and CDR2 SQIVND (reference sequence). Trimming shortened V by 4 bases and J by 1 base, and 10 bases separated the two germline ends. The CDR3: CASSTGRGQETQYF. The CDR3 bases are TGTGCCAGTAGTACGGGACGGGGCCAAGAGACCCAGTACTTC.

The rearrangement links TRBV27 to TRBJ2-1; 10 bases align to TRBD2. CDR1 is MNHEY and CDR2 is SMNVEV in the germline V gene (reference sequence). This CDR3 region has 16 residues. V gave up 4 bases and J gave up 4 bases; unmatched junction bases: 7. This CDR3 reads CASSSAAGGPYNEQFF. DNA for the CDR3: TGTGCCAGCAGTTCCGCAGCGGGAGGGCCATACAATGAGCAGTTCTTC.

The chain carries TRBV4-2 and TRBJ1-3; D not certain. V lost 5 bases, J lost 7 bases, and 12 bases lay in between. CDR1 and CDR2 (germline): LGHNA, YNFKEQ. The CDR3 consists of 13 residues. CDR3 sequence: CASSTLSVNTIYF. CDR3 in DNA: TGTGCCAGCAGCACACTCTCGGTTAACACCATATATTTT.

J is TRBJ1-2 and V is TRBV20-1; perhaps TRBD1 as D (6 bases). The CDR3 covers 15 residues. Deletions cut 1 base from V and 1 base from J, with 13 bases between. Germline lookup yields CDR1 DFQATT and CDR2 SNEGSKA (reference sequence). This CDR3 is CSARGAGEYNYGYTF. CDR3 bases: TGCAGTGCTAGAGGAGCAGGGGAATATAACTATGGCTACACCTTC.

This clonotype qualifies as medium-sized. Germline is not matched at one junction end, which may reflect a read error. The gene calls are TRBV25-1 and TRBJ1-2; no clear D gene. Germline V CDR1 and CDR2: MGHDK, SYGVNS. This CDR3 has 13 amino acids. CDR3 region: CASSDRVNDGYTF. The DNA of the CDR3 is TGTGCCAGCAGTGATAGGGTTAACGATGGCTACACCTTC.

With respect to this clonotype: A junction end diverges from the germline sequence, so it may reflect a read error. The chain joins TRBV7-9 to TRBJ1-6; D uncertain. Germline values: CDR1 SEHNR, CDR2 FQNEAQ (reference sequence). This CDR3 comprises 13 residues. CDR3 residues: CASSLAGVSPLHF. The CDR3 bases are TGCGCCAGCAGCTTGGCCGGGGTTTCACCCCTCCACTTT.

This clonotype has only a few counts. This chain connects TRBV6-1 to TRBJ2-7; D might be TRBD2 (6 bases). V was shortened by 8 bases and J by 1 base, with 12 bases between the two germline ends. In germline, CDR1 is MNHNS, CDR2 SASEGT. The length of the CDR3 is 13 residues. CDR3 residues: CASAAGRSYEQYF. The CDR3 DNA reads TGTGCCAGCGCCGCGGGACGATCCTACGAGCAGTACTTC.

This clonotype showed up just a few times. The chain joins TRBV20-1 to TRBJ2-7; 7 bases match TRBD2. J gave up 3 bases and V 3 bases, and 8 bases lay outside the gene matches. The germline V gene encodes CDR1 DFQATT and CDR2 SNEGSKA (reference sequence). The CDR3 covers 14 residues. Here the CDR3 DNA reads TGCAGTGCTAGTGTAAGCGGGGACCTCTACGAGCAGTACTTC. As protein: CSASVSGDLYEQYF.

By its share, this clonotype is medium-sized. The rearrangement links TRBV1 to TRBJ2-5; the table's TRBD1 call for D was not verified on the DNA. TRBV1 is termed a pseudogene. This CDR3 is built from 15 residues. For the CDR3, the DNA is TGCACCAGCAGCAAACGACCGGACAGGGGTGAGACCCAGTACTTC. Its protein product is CTSSKRPDRGETQYF.

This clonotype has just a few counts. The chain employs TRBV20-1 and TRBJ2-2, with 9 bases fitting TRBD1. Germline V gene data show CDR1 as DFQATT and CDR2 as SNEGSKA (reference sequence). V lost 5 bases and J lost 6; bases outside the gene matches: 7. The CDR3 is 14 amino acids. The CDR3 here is CSAPDRGGSGELFF. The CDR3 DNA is TGCAGTGCTCCTGACAGGGGGGGGTCCGGGGAGCTGTTTTTT.

The CDR3 bases are TGCAGTTCGGGTCTGGAGACCCAGTACTTC. Translating it yields CSSGLETQYF. The gene calls are TRBV20-1 and TRBJ2-5, with D unclear. CDR1 is DFQATT, CDR2 SNEGSKA, per germline (reference sequence). The CDR3 length is 10 residues. Trimming took 8 bases from V and 5 from J, leaving 9 bases between them.

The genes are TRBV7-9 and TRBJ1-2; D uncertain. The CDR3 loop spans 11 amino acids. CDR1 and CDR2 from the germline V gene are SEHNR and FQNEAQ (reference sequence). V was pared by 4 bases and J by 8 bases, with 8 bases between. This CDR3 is CASSYHWGYTF. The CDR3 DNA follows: TGTGCCAGCAGCTACCATTGGGGCTACACCTTC.